The present T cell receptor beta chain was sequenced within a study of blood T cell repertoires in COVID-19. Study at large: The cDNA or gDNA used as material had been derived from T cells, B-cell-depleted T cells, or PBMCs.

V gave up 6 bases and J gave up 7 bases, with 15 bases separating them. Germline CDR1 KGHSH, CDR2 LQKENI. This CDR3 region has 13 residues. TCRdb's table, derived via immunoSEQ multiplex PCR, lists solely in-frame clones and lacks some. The table records hundreds of thousands of clones, roughly 90% of them present only once. Sequencing input: peripheral blood. The J gene is TRBJ1-1, the V gene TRBV18; D might be TRBD1 (5 bases). The receptor was isolated from a woman aged 50 to 60 with active or convalescent COVID-19. This CDR3 reads CASSAGQGGEAFF. The CDR3 nucleotides are TGTGCCAGCTCGGCCGGGCAGGGTGGTGAAGCTTTCTTT.